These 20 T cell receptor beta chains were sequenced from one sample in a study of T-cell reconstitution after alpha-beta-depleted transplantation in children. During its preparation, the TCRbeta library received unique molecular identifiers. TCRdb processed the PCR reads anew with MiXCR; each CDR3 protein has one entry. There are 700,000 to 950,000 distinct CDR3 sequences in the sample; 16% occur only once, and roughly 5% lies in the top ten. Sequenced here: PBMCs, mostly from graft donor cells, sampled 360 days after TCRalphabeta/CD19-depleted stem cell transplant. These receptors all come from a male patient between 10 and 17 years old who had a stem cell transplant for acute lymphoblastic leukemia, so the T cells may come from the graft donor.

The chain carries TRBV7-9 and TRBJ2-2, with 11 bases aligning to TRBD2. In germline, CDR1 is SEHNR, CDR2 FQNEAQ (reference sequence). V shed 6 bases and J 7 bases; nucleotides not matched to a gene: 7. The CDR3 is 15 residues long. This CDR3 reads CASRPPGLAVGELFF. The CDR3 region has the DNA TGTGCCAGCAGGCCACCGGGACTAGCGGTCGGGGAGCTGTTTTTT.

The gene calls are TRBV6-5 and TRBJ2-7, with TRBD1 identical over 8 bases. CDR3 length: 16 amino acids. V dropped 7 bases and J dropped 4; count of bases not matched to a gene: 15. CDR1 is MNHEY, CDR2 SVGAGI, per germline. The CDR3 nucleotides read TGTGCCAGCAAGAGAGGGAGCGGACAGGGCCCATACGAGCAGTACTTC. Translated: CASKRGSGQGPYEQYF.

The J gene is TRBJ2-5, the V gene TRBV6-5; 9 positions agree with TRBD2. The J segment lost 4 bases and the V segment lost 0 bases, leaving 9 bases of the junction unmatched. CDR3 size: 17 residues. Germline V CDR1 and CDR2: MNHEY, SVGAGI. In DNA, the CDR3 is TGTGCCAGCAGTTACTCACTTGTAGCGGGAGCCCCAGAGACCCAGTACTTC. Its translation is CASSYSLVAGAPETQYF.

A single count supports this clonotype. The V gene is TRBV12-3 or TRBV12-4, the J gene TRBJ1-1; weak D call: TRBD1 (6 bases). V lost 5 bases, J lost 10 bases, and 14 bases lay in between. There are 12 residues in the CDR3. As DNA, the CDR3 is TGTGCCAGCAGTCTCAACAGGGTAGCAGCTTTCTTT. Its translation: CASSLNRVAAFF.

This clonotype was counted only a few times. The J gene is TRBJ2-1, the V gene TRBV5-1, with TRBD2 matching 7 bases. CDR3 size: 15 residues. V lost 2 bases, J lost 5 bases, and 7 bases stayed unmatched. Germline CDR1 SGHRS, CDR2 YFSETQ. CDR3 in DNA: TGCGCCAGCAGCTTCGGCGGGAGCCCGAACAATGAGCAGTTCTTC. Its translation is CASSFGGSPNNEQFF. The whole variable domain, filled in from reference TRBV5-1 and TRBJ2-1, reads KAGVTQTPRYLIKTRGQQVTLSCSPISGHRSVSWYQQTPGQGLQFLFEYFSETQRNKGNFPGRFSGRQFSNSRSEMNVSTLELGDSALYLCASSFGGSPNNEQFFGPGTRLTVL.

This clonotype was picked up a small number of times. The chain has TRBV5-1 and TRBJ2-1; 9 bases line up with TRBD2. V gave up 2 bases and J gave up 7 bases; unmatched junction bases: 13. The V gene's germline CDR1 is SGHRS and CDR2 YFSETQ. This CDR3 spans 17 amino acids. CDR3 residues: CASSLLVAGGPGNEQFF. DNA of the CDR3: TGCGCCAGCAGCTTATTGGTGGCGGGAGGGCCCGGGAATGAGCAGTTCTTC.

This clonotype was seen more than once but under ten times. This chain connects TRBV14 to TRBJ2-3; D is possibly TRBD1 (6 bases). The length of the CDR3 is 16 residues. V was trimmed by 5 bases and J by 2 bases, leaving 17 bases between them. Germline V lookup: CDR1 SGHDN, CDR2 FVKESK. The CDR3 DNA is TGTGCCAGCAGCGGACAGATACAGCCCCTCACAGATACGCAGTATTTT. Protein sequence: CASSGQIQPLTDTQYF.

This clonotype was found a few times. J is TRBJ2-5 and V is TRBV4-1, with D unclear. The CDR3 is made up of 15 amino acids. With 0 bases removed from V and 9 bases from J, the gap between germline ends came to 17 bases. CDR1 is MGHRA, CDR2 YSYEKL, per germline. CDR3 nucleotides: TGCGCCAGCAGCCAAGATCGGTTTGGGTGGTCGGCCCAGTACTTC. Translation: CASSQDRFGWSAQYF.

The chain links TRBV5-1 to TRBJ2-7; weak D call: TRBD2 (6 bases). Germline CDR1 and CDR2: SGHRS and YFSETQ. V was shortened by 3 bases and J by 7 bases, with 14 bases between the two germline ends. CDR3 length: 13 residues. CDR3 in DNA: TGCGCCAGCAGCTCCTTCTTGGGGGGAGAGCAGTACTTC. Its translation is CASSSFLGGEQYF.

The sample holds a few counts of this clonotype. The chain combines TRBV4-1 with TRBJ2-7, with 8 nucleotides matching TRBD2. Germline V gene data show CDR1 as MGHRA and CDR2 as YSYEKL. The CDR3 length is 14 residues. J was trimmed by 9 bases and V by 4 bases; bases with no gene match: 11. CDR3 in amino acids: CASSLQTSARVQYF. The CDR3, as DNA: TGCGCCAGCAGCCTACAGACTAGCGCTAGGGTGCAGTACTTC.

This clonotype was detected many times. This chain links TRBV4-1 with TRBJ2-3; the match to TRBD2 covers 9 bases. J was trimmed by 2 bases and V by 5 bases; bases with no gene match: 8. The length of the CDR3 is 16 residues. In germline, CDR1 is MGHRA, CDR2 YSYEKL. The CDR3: CASSSLAGVDTDTQYF. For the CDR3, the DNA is TGCGCCAGCAGCTCATTAGCGGGAGTTGACACAGATACGCAGTATTTT.

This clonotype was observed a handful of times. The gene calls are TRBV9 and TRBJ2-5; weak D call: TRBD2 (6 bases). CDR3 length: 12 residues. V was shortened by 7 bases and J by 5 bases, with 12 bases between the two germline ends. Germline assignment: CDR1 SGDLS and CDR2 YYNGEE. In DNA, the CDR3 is TGTGCCAGCGGAGGGTTAAGGGAGACCCAGTACTTC. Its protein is CASGGLRETQYF.

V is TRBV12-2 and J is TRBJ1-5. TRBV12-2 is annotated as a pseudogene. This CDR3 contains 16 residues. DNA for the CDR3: TGTGCAAGTCGCTTACCTCGATTGGGTTTTCGTTTGGCCCAGCATTTT. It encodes CASRLPRLGFRLAQHF.

The CDR3 DNA is TGTGCCAGCAGCTTATCCGGGACTAGCGGGACCACAGATACGCAGTATTTT. This sequence encodes CASSLSGTSGTTDTQYF. The chain recombines TRBV11-2 with TRBJ2-3, with 13 nucleotides matching TRBD2. This CDR3 has 17 amino acids. The V segment lost 2 bases and the J segment 2 bases; nucleotides outside the gene matches: 4. Germline lookup yields CDR1 SGHAT and CDR2 FQNNGV. Filled out from reference TRBV11-2 and TRBJ2-3, the complete variable domain reads EAGVAQSPRYKIIEKRQSVAFWCNPISGHATLYWYQQILGQGPKLLIQFQNNGVVDDSQLPKDRFSAERLKGVDSTLKIQPAKLEDSAVYLCASSLSGTSGTTDTQYFGPGTRLTVL.

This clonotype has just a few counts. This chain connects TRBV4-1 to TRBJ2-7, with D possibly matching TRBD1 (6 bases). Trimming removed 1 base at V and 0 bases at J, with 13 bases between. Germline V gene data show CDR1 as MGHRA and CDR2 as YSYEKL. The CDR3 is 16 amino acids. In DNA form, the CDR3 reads TGCGCCAGCAGCCAAGCGTCCGGGACATTCTCCTACGAGCAGTACTTC. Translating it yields CASSQASGTFSYEQYF.

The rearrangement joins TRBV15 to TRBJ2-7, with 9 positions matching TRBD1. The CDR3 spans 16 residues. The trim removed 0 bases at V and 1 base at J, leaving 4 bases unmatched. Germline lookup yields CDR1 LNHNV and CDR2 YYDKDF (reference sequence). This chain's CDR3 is CATSRDSGQGSYEQYF. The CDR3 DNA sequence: TGTGCCACCAGCAGAGATTCCGGACAGGGGTCCTACGAGCAGTACTTC.

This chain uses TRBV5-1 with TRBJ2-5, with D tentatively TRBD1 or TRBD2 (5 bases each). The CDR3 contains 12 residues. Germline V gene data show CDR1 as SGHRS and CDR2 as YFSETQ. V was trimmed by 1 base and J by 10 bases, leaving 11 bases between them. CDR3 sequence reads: CASSLSMGDQYF. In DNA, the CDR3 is TGCGCCAGCAGCTTGAGCATGGGGGACCAGTACTTC.

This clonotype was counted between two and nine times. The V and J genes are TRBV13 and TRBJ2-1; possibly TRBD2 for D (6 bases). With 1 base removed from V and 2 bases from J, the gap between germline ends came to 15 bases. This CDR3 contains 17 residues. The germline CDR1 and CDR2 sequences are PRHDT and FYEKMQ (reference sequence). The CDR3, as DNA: TGTGCCAGCAGCTTAGTGGCCCCGGGAGCTCCCTACAATGAGCAGTTCTTC. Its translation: CASSLVAPGAPYNEQFF.

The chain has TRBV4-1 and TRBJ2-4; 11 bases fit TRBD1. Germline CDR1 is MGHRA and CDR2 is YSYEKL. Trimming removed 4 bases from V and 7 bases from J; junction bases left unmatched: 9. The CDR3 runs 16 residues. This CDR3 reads CASSRAGTGGMNIQYF. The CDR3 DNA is TGCGCCAGCAGCCGCGCCGGGACAGGGGGGATGAACATTCAGTACTTC.

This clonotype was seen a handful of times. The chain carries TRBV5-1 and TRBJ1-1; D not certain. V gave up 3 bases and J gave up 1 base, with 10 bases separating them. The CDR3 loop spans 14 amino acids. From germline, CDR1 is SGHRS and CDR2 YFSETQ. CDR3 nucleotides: TGCGCCAGCAGCTCCCCGGCGGCGAACACTGAAGCTTTCTTT. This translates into CASSSPAANTEAFF.